This TCR beta chain was captured by sequencing in a study of response to subunit inactivated influenza vaccine (dated by TCRdb to about 2018). Study-level background: The study used deep quantitative T cell receptor repertoire profiling to track responses to a trivalent subunit inactivated influenza vaccine. Overall study results and their limits: The authors proposed that each seasonal influenza vaccination may bring in only a limited number of new T cells.

CDR1 and CDR2 (MDHEN, SYDVKM) derive from the germline V gene. The V end gives up 6 bases and the J end 4 bases, leaving 11 bases in the junction not matched to a gene. There are 15 amino acids in the CDR3, from cysteine to phenylalanine inclusive. The CDR3 DNA has 45 bases and is translated from base 1. This clonotype was counted between two and nine times. It has no known antigen specificity. Base qualities were left out, and no much larger clone turns up one base away. Library construction relied on RT-PCR. Sequenced using an Illumina HiSeq 2500. TCRdb trimmed public reads at Q25 via fastp, called clones via MiXCR and kept in-frame beta chains. CDR3 protein sequences are deduplicated, and each keeps its most common genes and DNA. The sample has about 540,000 distinct CDR3 sequences on record, roughly 25% of them singletons. The top ten constitute 2.8% of the sample. The sample was also linked to a second study, of T cells expressing NK-cell markers. The second investigation adds: TCR beta cDNA libraries were prepared using 5'RACE template switching, which introduced a universal primer site and unique molecular identifiers. TCR beta-chain repertoires were profiled in sorted CD3+CD56+NKG2C+, CD3+CD56+NKG2C- and CD3+CD56-NKG2C+ T-cell subsets from several donors. Seven of the eight sequenced donors were HCMV-seropositive and one was HCMV-seronegative. In several experiments an anti-gammadeltaTCR antibody was added to restrict sorting to alphabetaTCR-expressing T cells. In six donors, the dominant CD3+CD56+NKG2C+ clonotypes were among the top 10 CD8+ clonotypes and accounted for about 1.0-8% of CD8+ T cells. Those dominant clonotypes were again the most abundant among CD3+CD56-NKG2C+ cells in a handful of donors, at roughly 28.3-60.1%. It remained unclear whether the expanded NKG2C-expressing T cell clones were specific for HCMV antigens. All eight donors whose samples were sequenced were randomly selected healthy volunteers, three of them men and five women. A commercial ELISA kit detecting HCMV-specific IgG in serum was used to determine HCMV serostatus. Peripheral blood mononuclear cells were isolated from blood by Ficoll density gradient centrifugation. Magnetic immunoseparation with Miltenyi isolation kits was used to isolate CD4+ and CD8+ T cells from PBMC. Priming for cDNA synthesis came from the TCR beta constant segment, and two successive PCR amplification steps followed. Illumina HiSeq 2000/2500, MiSeq or NextSeq was used to sequence libraries as 2 x 150 bp reads. MIGEC was used to demultiplex reads and group reads by UMI, and MiTCR was used to assemble and quantify clonotypes. Only TCR cDNA sequences supported by at least two reads were kept to exclude erroneous sequences. The tcR package was used for downstream repertoire analysis, with clonotypes matched between fractions based on CDR3 nucleotide sequence plus V segment. VDJmatch was used to annotate antigen specificity against VDJdb, with one amino acid substitution in CDR3 permitted.

Sequencing used CD4+ T cells sorted from PBMCs, obtained roughly 12 days after vaccination. The sequence derives from a man between 50 and 59 years old who received an inactivated influenza vaccine. Donor details come from another sample of the same person, matched by shared clones. The rearrangement combines TRBV28 with TRBJ2-7; TRBD1 fits 8 bases in the junction. The nucleotide sequence reads as follows: TGTGCCAGCAGGCGTACAGGGGGACTTATTTACGAGCAGTACTTC. The encoded protein is CASRRTGGLIYEQYF.